Listed below are T cell receptor beta chains from one sample, sequenced in a study of cytomegalovirus exposure and HLA in healthy donors. Generated by immunoSEQ multiplex PCR, the TCRdb table keeps only in-frame clones and is missing some. The table shows more than 250,000 clones, with 90% occurring only once. Sequenced material: PBMCs. These receptors originate from a woman in her thirties in good health and CMV-seronegative. CDR3s include the opening cysteine and the closing phenylalanine or tryptophan. D genes are given only for firm matches.

cdr3_aa: CASSADQVRHEQYF; j_call: TRBJ2-7; v_call: TRBV11-3; d_call: .
cdr3_aa: CASSASTSGSYEQYF; j_call: TRBJ2-7; v_call: TRBV6-1; d_call: TRBD2
cdr3_aa: CASSPPGTSRSYEQYF; j_call: TRBJ2-7; v_call: TRBV18; d_call: TRBD2
cdr3_aa: CAISLRPGTDTQYF; j_call: TRBJ2-3; v_call: TRBV10-3; d_call: .
cdr3_aa: CASSLRAATDTQYF; j_call: TRBJ2-3; v_call: TRBV7-3; d_call: .
cdr3_aa: CASSPFRLAGGPYEQYF; j_call: TRBJ2-7; v_call: TRBV7-8; d_call: TRBD2
cdr3_aa: CASSSLSGGSGRADTQYF; j_call: TRBJ2-3; v_call: TRBV28; d_call: TRBD2
cdr3_aa: CASRPPNNEQFF; j_call: TRBJ2-1; v_call: TRBV6-6; d_call: .
cdr3_aa: CASSNGVYEQYF; j_call: TRBJ2-7; v_call: TRBV19; d_call: .
cdr3_aa: CASSYIGTDTQYF; j_call: TRBJ2-3; v_call: TRBV6-6; d_call: .
cdr3_aa: CASSLSLFGSEQYF; j_call: TRBJ2-7; v_call: TRBV28; d_call: .
cdr3_aa: CASSSLAGGSADTQYF; j_call: TRBJ2-3; v_call: TRBV9; d_call: TRBD2
cdr3_aa: CASSISVRTGELFF; j_call: TRBJ2-2; v_call: TRBV19; d_call: .
cdr3_aa: CASSLANRGHNEQFF; j_call: TRBJ2-1; v_call: TRBV7-6; d_call: TRBD1
cdr3_aa: CASSLPIASSYNEQFF; j_call: TRBJ2-1; v_call: TRBV5-6; d_call: .
cdr3_aa: CASSPGQDFPYEQYF; j_call: TRBJ2-7; v_call: TRBV4-1; d_call: TRBD1
cdr3_aa: CASSQSDTKTQYF; j_call: TRBJ2-5; v_call: TRBV5-4; d_call: .
cdr3_aa: CASSGLAGTSYEQYF; j_call: TRBJ2-7; v_call: TRBV6-1; d_call: TRBD2
cdr3_aa: CASSRTSGSYNEQFF; j_call: TRBJ2-1; v_call: TRBV27; d_call: TRBD2
cdr3_aa: CASSFGAGGGYTF; j_call: TRBJ1-2; v_call: TRBV28; d_call: TRBD1
cdr3_aa: CASSLASGSYEQYF; j_call: TRBJ2-7; v_call: TRBV7-6; d_call: .
cdr3_aa: CASSPGTSGRWADTQYF; j_call: TRBJ2-3; v_call: TRBV28; d_call: TRBD2
cdr3_aa: CASSPGPGEKLFF; j_call: TRBJ1-4; v_call: TRBV7-8; d_call: .
cdr3_aa: CASTRYPSSWEQYF; j_call: TRBJ2-7; v_call: TRBV9; d_call: .
cdr3_aa: CASSQGAGTYEQYF; j_call: TRBJ2-7; v_call: TRBV4-3; d_call: .
cdr3_aa: CASSLVGGGPGYNEQFF; j_call: TRBJ2-1; v_call: TRBV11-3; d_call: TRBD2
cdr3_aa: CASSMGEQFF; j_call: TRBJ2-1; v_call: TRBV19; d_call: .
cdr3_aa: CATFIAGGAGELFF; j_call: TRBJ2-2; v_call: TRBV6-6; d_call: TRBD2
cdr3_aa: CASSSGPSGIEQYF; j_call: TRBJ2-7; v_call: TRBV19; d_call: .
cdr3_aa: CASSPWGGGTGELFF; j_call: TRBJ2-2; v_call: TRBV27; d_call: TRBD2
cdr3_aa: CASSPGGIYEQYF; j_call: TRBJ2-7; v_call: TRBV14; d_call: TRBD2
cdr3_aa: CATDRGKYTDTQYF; j_call: TRBJ2-3; v_call: TRBV28; d_call: TRBD1
cdr3_aa: CASTPARAKATGVGYGYTF; j_call: TRBJ1-2; v_call: TRBV2; d_call: TRBD1
cdr3_aa: CASSVVGGSDEQFF; j_call: TRBJ2-1; v_call: TRBV9; d_call: .
cdr3_aa: CASSISRDRGPGEQFF; j_call: TRBJ2-1; v_call: TRBV9; d_call: TRBD1
cdr3_aa: CASSPYSDGYYGYTF; j_call: TRBJ1-2; v_call: TRBV7-2; d_call: .
cdr3_aa: CASSYSGGTDTQYF; j_call: TRBJ2-3; v_call: TRBV6-5; d_call: .
cdr3_aa: CASSFGWEQGTDTQYF; j_call: TRBJ2-3; v_call: TRBV5-5; d_call: .
cdr3_aa: CASRPYKGDETQYF; j_call: TRBJ2-5; v_call: TRBV2; d_call: .
cdr3_aa: CASSRGGTGELFF; j_call: TRBJ2-2; v_call: TRBV11-3; d_call: .
cdr3_aa: CASSQVEGNTEAFF; j_call: TRBJ1-1; v_call: TRBV4-3; d_call: .
cdr3_aa: CASSWMTADDF; j_call: TRBJ2-7; v_call: TRBV5-1; d_call: .
cdr3_aa: CASSLDITYEQYF; j_call: TRBJ2-7; v_call: TRBV7-2; d_call: .
cdr3_aa: CASSRQGSGNTIYF; j_call: TRBJ1-3; v_call: TRBV6-1; d_call: TRBD1
cdr3_aa: CASRSRGVDYEQYF; j_call: TRBJ2-7; v_call: TRBV27; d_call: .
cdr3_aa: CASGSRQGLNTEAFF; j_call: TRBJ1-1; v_call: TRBV11-2; d_call: TRBD1
cdr3_aa: CASREDRFPYEQYF; j_call: TRBJ2-7; v_call: TRBV6-1; d_call: TRBD1
cdr3_aa: CSVAVGRDQPQHF; j_call: TRBJ1-5; v_call: TRBV29-1; d_call: .
cdr3_aa: CASSRVGTGTEAFF; j_call: TRBJ1-1; v_call: TRBV4-2; d_call: .
cdr3_aa: CASSDLAGFSYEQYF; j_call: TRBJ2-7; v_call: TRBV6-1; d_call: TRBD2
cdr3_aa: CASSPRVDTQYF; j_call: TRBJ2-3; v_call: TRBV5-1; d_call: .
cdr3_aa: CASSFGGALYEQYF; j_call: TRBJ2-7; v_call: TRBV27; d_call: .
cdr3_aa: CASSLDGGSAYEQYF; j_call: TRBJ2-7; v_call: TRBV5-5; d_call: .